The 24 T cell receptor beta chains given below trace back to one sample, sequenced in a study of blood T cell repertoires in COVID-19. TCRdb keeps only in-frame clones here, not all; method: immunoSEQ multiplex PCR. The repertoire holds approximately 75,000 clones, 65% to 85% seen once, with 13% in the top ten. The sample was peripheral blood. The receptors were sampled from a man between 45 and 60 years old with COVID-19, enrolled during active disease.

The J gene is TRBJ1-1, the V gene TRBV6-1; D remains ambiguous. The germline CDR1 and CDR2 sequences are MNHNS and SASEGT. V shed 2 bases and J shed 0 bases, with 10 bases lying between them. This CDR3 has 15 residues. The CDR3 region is CASSEYLRVNTEAFF. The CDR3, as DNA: TGTGCCAGCAGTGAATACTTGAGGGTGAACACTGAAGCTTTCTTT.

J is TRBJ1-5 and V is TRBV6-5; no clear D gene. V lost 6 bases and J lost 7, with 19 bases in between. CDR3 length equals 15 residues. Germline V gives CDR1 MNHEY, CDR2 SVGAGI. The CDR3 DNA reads TGTGCCAGCAGCTCCGACACTTACCCTGGACAGCCCCAGCATTTT. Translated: CASSSDTYPGQPQHF.

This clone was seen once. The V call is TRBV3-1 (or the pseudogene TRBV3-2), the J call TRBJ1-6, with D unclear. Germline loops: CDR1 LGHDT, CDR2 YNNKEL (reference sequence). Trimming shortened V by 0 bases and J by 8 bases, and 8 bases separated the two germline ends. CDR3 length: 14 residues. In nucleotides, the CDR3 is TGTGCCAGCAGCCAAGAATCGTATTATTCACCCCTCCACTTT. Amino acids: CASSQESYYSPLHF.

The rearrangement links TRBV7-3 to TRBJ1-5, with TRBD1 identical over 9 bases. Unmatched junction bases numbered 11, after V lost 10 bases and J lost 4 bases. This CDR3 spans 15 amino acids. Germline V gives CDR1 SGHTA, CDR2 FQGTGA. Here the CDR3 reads CATHRGTGRNQPQHF. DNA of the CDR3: TGTGCCACCCACCGAGGGACAGGGCGAAATCAGCCCCAGCATTTT.

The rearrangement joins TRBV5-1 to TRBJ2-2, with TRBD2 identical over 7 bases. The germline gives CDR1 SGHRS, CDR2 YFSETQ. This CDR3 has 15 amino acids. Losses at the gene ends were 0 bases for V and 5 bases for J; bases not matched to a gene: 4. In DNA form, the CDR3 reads TGCGCCAGCAGCTTGGGCGGGAGTGGAACCGGGGAGCTGTTTTTT. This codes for CASSLGGSGTGELFF.

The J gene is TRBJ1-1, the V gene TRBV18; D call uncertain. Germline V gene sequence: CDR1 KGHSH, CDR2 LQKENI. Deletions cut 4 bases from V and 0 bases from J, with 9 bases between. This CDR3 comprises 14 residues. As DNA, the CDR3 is TGTGCCAGCTCACTCCAGAAAATGAACACTGAAGCTTTCTTT. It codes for CASSLQKMNTEAFF. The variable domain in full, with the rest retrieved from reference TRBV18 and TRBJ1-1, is NAGVMQNPRHLVRRRGQEARLRCSPMKGHSHVYWYRQLPEEGLKFMVYLQKENIIDESGMPKERFSAEFPKEGPSILRIQQVVRGDSAAYFCASSLQKMNTEAFFGQGTRLTVV.

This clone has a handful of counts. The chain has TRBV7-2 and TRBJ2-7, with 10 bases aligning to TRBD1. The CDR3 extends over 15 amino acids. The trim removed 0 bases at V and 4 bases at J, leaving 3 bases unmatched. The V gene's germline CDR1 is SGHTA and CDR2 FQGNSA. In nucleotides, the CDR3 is TGTGCCAGCAGCTTAGCGGGACAGGGGACTTACGAGCAGTACTTC. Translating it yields CASSLAGQGTYEQYF.

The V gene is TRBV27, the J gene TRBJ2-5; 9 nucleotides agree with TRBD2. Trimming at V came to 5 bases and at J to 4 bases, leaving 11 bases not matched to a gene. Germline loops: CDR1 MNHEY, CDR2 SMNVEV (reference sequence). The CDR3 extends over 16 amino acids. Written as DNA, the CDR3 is TGTGCCAGCAGTCCGGGTCATAAAGCGGGGGGAGAGACCCAGTACTTC. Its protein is CASSPGHKAGGETQYF.

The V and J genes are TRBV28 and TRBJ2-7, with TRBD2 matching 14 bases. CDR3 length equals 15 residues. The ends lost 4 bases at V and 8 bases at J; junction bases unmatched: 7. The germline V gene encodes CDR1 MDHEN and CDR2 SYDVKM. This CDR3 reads CASSSPGLAGVKQYF. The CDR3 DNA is TGTGCCAGCAGTTCCCCGGGACTAGCGGGAGTTAAGCAGTACTTC.

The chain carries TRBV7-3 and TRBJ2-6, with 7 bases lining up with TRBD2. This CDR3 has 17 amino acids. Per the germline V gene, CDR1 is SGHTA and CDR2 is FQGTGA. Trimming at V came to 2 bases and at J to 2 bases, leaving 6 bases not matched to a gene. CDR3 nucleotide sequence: TGTGCCAGCAGCTTACTCGGGGGAGGGCCTGGGGCCAACGTCCTGACTTTC. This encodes CASSLLGGGPGANVLTF.

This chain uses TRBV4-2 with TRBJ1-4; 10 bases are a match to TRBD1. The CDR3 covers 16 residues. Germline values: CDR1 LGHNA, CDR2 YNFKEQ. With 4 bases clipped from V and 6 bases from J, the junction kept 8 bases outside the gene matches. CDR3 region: CASSRVTGTGDEKLFF. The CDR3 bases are TGTGCCAGCAGCCGAGTTACCGGGACAGGGGATGAAAAACTGTTTTTT.

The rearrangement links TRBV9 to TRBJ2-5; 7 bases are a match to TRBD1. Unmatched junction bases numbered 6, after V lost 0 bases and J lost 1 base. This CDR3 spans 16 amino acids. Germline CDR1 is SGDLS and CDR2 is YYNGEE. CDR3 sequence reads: CASSVGAGGSQETQYF. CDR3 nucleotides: TGTGCCAGCAGCGTAGGGGCAGGGGGAAGCCAAGAGACCCAGTACTTC.

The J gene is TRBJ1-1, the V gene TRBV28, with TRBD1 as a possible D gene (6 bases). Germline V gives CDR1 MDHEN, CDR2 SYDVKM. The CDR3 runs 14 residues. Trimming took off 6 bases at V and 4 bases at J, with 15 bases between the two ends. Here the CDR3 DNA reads TGTGCCAGCAGCCCACCGGGGGGCGGCACTGAAGCTTTCTTT. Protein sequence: CASSPPGGGTEAFF.

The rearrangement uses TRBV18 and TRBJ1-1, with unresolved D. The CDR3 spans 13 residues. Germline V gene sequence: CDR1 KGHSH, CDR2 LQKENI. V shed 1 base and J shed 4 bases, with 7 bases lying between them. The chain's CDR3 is CASSPQGSTEAFF. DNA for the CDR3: TGTGCCAGCTCACCACAAGGGAGCACTGAAGCTTTCTTT.

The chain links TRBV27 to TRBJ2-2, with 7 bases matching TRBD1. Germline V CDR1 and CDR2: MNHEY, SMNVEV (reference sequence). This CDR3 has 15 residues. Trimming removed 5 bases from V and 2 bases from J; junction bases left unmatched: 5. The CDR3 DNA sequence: TGTGCCAGCAGTCTCGGGACAGCCAACACCGGGGAGCTGTTTTTT. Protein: CASSLGTANTGELFF.

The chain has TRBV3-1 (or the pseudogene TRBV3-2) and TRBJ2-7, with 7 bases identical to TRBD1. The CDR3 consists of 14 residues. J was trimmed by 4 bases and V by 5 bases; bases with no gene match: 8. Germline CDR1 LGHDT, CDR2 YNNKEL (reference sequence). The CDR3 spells CASSYGQVGYEQYF. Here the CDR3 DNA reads TGTGCCAGCAGCTACGGACAGGTTGGGTACGAGCAGTACTTC.

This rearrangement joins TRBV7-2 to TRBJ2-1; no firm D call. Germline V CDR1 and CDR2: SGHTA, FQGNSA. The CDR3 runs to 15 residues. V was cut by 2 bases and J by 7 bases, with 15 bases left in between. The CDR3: CASSLLVRVRNEQFF. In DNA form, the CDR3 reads TGTGCCAGCAGCTTATTAGTTCGGGTTCGGAATGAGCAGTTCTTC. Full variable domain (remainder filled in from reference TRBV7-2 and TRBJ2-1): GAGVSQSPSNKVTEKGKDVELRCDPISGHTALYWYRQSLGQGLEFLIYFQGNSAPDKSGLPSDRFSAERTGGSVSTLTIQRTQQEDSAVYLCASSLLVRVRNEQFFGPGTRLTVL.

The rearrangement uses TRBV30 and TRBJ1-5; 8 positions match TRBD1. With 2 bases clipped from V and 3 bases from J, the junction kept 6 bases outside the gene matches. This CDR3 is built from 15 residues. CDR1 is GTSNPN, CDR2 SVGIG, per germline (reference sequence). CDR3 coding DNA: TGTGCCTGGAGTCCAAGGACAGGGCTCAATCAGCCCCAGCATTTT. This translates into CAWSPRTGLNQPQHF.

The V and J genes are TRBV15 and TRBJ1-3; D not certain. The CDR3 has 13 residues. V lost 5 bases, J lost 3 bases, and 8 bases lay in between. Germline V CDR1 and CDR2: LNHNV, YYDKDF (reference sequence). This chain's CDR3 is CATSEVLGNTIYF. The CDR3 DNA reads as TGTGCCACCAGCGAGGTCCTTGGAAACACCATATATTTT.

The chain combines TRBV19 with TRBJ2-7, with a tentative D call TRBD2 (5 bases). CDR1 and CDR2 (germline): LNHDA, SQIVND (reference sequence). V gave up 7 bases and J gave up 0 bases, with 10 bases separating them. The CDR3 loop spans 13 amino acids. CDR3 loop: CASNEGLSYEQYF. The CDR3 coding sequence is TGTGCCAGTAACGAGGGCCTCTCCTACGAGCAGTACTTC.

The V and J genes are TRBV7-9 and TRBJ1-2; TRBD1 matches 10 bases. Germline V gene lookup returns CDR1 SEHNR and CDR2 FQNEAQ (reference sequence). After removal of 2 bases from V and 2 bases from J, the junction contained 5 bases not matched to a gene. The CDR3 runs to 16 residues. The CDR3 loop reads CASSLYMTGGNYGYTF. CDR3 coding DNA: TGTGCCAGCAGCTTATACATGACAGGGGGCAACTATGGCTACACCTTC.

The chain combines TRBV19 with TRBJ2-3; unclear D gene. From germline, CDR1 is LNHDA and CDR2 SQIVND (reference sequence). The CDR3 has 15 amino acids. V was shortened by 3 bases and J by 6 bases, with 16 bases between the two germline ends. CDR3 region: CASSIQVEFADTQYF. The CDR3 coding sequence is TGTGCCAGTAGTATCCAGGTAGAGTTCGCGGATACGCAGTATTTT.

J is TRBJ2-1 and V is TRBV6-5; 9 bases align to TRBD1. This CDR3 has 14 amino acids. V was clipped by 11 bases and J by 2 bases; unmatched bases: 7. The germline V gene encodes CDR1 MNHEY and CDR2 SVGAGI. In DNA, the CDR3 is TGTGCCGCAGGGACAGGGAGCCCCTACAATGAGCAGTTCTTC. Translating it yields CAAGTGSPYNEQFF.

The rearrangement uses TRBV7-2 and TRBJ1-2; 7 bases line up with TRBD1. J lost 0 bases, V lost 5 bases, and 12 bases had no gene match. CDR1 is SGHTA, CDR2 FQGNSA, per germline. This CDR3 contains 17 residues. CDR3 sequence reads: CASSAGGSGFSNYGYTF. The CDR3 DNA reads TGTGCCAGCAGCGCAGGGGGAAGCGGCTTCTCTAACTATGGCTACACCTTC.